The 2 T cell receptor beta chains in this list originate from one sample, sequenced in a study of T cell responses to AZD1222 COVID-19 vaccine. Profiling relied on immunoSEQ multiplex PCR, and the TCRdb table lists in-frame clones only, not all of them. The repertoire consists of roughly 82,000 clones, with about 85% occurring once and the leading ten covering around 13%. The specimen was peripheral blood, collected on day 0 of AZD1222 vaccination. The receptors here all came from an adult in good health.

This clone showed up just once. This chain joins TRBV14 and TRBJ2-3; the match to TRBD1 covers 9 bases. This CDR3 comprises 19 residues. The germline V gene has CDR1 SGHDN and CDR2 FVKESK. V was clipped by 0 bases and J by 2 bases; unmatched bases: 12. The DNA for the CDR3 is TGTGCCAGCAGCCAAGAAAGGCCCTTGGGACAGGGACTCACAGATACGCAGTATTTT. Translated: CASSQERPLGQGLTDTQYF.

This clone was seen a handful of times. V and J are TRBV9 and TRBJ1-2; D unclear. Germline loops: CDR1 SGDLS, CDR2 YYNGEE. This CDR3 has 14 residues. V dropped 2 bases and J dropped 0 bases, with 8 bases sitting between them. The CDR3 loop is CASSVGAANYGYTF. The CDR3 coding sequence is TGTGCCAGCAGCGTCGGCGCAGCTAACTATGGCTACACCTTC.